These 10 T cell receptor beta chains originate from one sample sequenced in a study of T cell responses to AZD1222 COVID-19 vaccine. TCRdb's copy holds only in-frame clones and misses some; the assay was immunoSEQ multiplex PCR. The top ten hold about 3.7% of the sample, which has some 150,000 clones, approximately 88% seen once. This specimen consisted of peripheral blood, obtained on day 0 of MenACWY control vaccination. The receptors shown here come from an adult in good health.

V gene TRBV21-1 combines with J gene TRBJ2-2; TRBD1 is the table's D call, not checked against the DNA. TRBV21-1 counts as a pseudogene. The CDR3 runs to 15 residues. The CDR3 spells CASNAQGDDTGELFF. Here the CDR3 DNA reads TGTGCCAGCAATGCACAGGGTGACGACACCGGGGAGCTGTTTTTT.

This clone showed up just a few times. CDR3 in DNA: TGTGCCAGCAGGGACGACATTGGGGGTAGCGGAAGCTCCTACAATGAGCAGTTCTTC. It specifies CASRDDIGGSGSSYNEQFF. The genes are TRBV28 and TRBJ2-1; D is perhaps TRBD2 (6 bases). The CDR3 runs to 19 residues. CDR1 is MDHEN and CDR2 is SYDVKM in the germline V gene. The V end was cut by 6 bases, the J end by 0 bases, with 24 bases between.

This clone was recorded once. The V call is TRBV4-2, the J call TRBJ1-2; D is unresolved. The CDR3 loop spans 11 amino acids. Germline CDR1 is LGHNA and CDR2 is YNFKEQ. V was cut by 3 bases and J by 3 bases, with 2 bases left in between. In nucleotides, the CDR3 is TGTGCCAGCAGCCAGGACTATGGCTACACCTTC. Translated: CASSQDYGYTF.

The chain is built from TRBV6-5 and TRBJ1-2; D may be TRBD1 (5 bases). Deletions cut 7 bases from V and 10 bases from J, with 19 bases between. The CDR3 runs to 13 residues. Germline CDR1 reads MNHEY; CDR2 reads SVGAGI. CDR3: CASNRGQGAYYTF. CDR3 nucleotides: TGTGCCAGCAATCGAGGTCAGGGAGCGTACTACACCTTC.

The J gene is TRBJ1-1, the V gene TRBV6-4, with a tentative D call TRBD1 (5 bases). Trimming shortened V by 6 bases and J by 4 bases, and 12 bases separated the two germline ends. Germline V gene data show CDR1 as MRHNA and CDR2 as SNTAGT. The CDR3 sequence is 13 residues long. The CDR3 coding sequence is TGTGCCAGCAGACGGGACGCAGCCACTGAAGCTTTCTTT. It yields the protein CASRRDAATEAFF.

V and J are TRBV25-1 and TRBJ1-6; D possibly corresponds to TRBD1 (5 bases). V lost 6 bases and J 9 bases, leaving 9 bases between the germline ends. This CDR3 is built from 12 residues. The germline gives CDR1 MGHDK, CDR2 SYGVNS. The CDR3, as DNA: TGTGCCAGCAGCCCCCAGGGTTCACCCCTCCACTTT. It yields the protein CASSPQGSPLHF.

This rearrangement joins TRBV19 to TRBJ1-3; D possibly corresponds to TRBD1 (6 bases). Germline CDR1 reads LNHDA; CDR2 reads SQIVND (reference sequence). The CDR3 runs to 14 residues. The CDR3 sequence is CAAGALHSGNTIYF. The DNA for the CDR3 is TGTGCTGCGGGGGCTTTACACTCTGGAAACACCATATATTTT.

The CDR3 sequence is CASSSKTNTEAFF. The CDR3 nucleotides read TGCGCCAGCAGTTCCAAGACTAACACTGAAGCTTTCTTT. This chain uses TRBV4-3 with TRBJ1-1, with no clear D. V was pared by 6 bases and J by 2 bases, with 10 bases between. CDR1 and CDR2 (germline): LGHNA, YSLEER. This CDR3 comprises 13 residues.

The chain joins TRBV6-2 or TRBV6-3 to TRBJ1-4, with D maybe TRBD1 (5 bases). Per germline, CDR1 MNHEY and CDR2 SVGEGT. CDR3 length: 15 residues. The V and J ends lost 6 bases and 5 bases respectively, with 16 bases between them. The CDR3 sequence is CASSPPGGTNEKLFF. CDR3 sequence (DNA): TGTGCCAGCAGCCCGCCCGGGGGAACGAATGAAAAACTGTTTTTT.

The chain combines TRBV28 with TRBJ2-1; TRBD2 is a possible D gene (6 bases). V lost 6 bases, J lost 0 bases, and 15 bases lay in between. Per the germline V gene, CDR1 is MDHEN and CDR2 is SYDVKM. The CDR3 is 16 amino acids. The CDR3 sequence: CASRSSGSDSYNEQFF. CDR3 DNA: TGTGCCAGCAGAAGCAGCGGGTCTGACTCCTACAATGAGCAGTTCTTC.